The 28 T cell receptor beta chains below come from one sample, sequenced in a study of B cell selection in AIRE deficiency (dated by TCRdb to between 2018 and 2021). Conventional CD4 T cells were sorted as CD4+CD127+ cells. Library creation used the immunoSEQ multiplex PCR assay. As stored in TCRdb, this immuneACCESS dataset retains in-frame rearrangements with V and J assigned. A fraction of the clones does not appear; measured against another copy, unresolved V genes explain less than half of the discrepancy, and the remainder lacks a known reason. This sample lists fewer than 30,000 clones; roughly 95% were detected once. 0.2% to 0.25% of the sample rests with the top ten. What was sequenced was CD4+CD127+ conventional T cells sorted from PBMCs. The receptors shown here come from a human donor in good health.

The CDR3 loop reads CASRSRTTNEQFF. In nucleotides, the CDR3 is TGTGCCAGCAGGTCGCGGACCACCAATGAGCAGTTCTTC. The chain employs TRBV6-1 and TRBJ2-1, with no clear D. The CDR3 has 13 residues. Germline loops: CDR1 MNHNS, CDR2 SASEGT. Trimming removed 6 bases from V and 6 bases from J, with 12 bases in between.

The chain employs TRBV28 and TRBJ2-7; 8 bases are shared with TRBD1. V was clipped by 1 base and J by 5 bases; unmatched bases: 7. In germline, CDR1 is MDHEN, CDR2 SYDVKM. The CDR3 is 15 amino acids. The CDR3 bases are TGTGCCAGCAGTTTATTATCTCCAGGGGGCGACGAGCAGTACTTC. This sequence encodes CASSLLSPGGDEQYF.

The chain is built from TRBV7-9 and TRBJ2-7, with 12 bases matching TRBD2. V lost 5 bases, J lost 5 bases, and 4 bases stayed unmatched. Germline CDR1 and CDR2: SEHNR and FQNEAQ (reference sequence). The CDR3 has 14 residues. The DNA for the CDR3 is TGTGCCAGCAGCGCTAGGACTAGCGGGAACGAGCAGTACTTC. This translates into CASSARTSGNEQYF. The full variable domain, with the rest looked up from reference TRBV7-9 and TRBJ2-7, is DTGVSQNPRHKITKRGQNVTFRCDPISEHNRLYWYRQTLGQGPEFLTYFQNEAQLEKSRLLSDRFSAERPKGSFSTLEIQRTEQGDSAMYLCASSARTSGNEQYFGPGTRLTVT.

A single count supports this clone. The chain uses TRBV7-2 and TRBJ2-2; tentative D call: TRBD2 (7 bases). The CDR3 loop spans 18 amino acids. Germline CDR1 SGHTA, CDR2 FQGNSA. V was shortened by 4 bases and J by 1 base, with 19 bases between the two germline ends. The DNA of the CDR3 is TGTGCCAGCAGCTCTCCTACTAGGGGGAGGGTGAACACCGGGGAGCTGTTTTTT. Protein sequence: CASSSPTRGRVNTGELFF. The variable domain in full, completed from reference TRBV7-2 and TRBJ2-2, reads GAGVSQSPSNKVTEKGKDVELRCDPISGHTALYWYRQSLGQGLEFLIYFQGNSAPDKSGLPSDRFSAERTGGSVSTLTIQRTQQEDSAVYLCASSSPTRGRVNTGELFFGEGSRLTVL.

The chain has TRBV7-3 and TRBJ2-5, with 9 bases matching TRBD2. The CDR3 extends over 16 amino acids. Germline assignment: CDR1 SGHTA and CDR2 FQGTGA. Trimming cost V 2 bases and J 5 bases; bases outside gene matches: 9. For the CDR3, the DNA is TGTGCCAGCAGCTTAGGGGGCCCAGCGGGAGGCGAGACCCAGTACTTC. It translates to CASSLGGPAGGETQYF.

CDR3 sequence: CASSRVGSHEQFF. For the CDR3, the DNA is TGTGCCAGCAGCCGAGTTGGGAGTCATGAGCAGTTCTTC. The rearrangement uses TRBV11-1 and TRBJ2-1; D perhaps matches TRBD2 (5 bases). Trimming cost V 5 bases and J 8 bases, with 13 bases left between them. The CDR3 has 13 residues. The germline V gene has CDR1 SGHAT and CDR2 FQDESV (reference sequence). Full variable domain (rest looked up from reference TRBV11-1 and TRBJ2-1): EAEVAQSPRYKITEKSQAVAFWCDPISGHATLYWYRQILGQGPELLVQFQDESVVDDSQLPKDRFSAERLKGVDSTLKIQPAELGDSAMYLCASSRVGSHEQFFGPGTRLTVL.

The genes are TRBV6-5 and TRBJ2-7; D perhaps matches TRBD1 (5 bases). The V gene's germline CDR1 is MNHEY and CDR2 SVGAGI. The length of the CDR3 is 15 residues. Trimming removed 0 bases at V and 4 bases at J, with 13 bases between. The DNA for the CDR3 is TGTGCCAGCAGTTACTCTAGGGGATCCCTTTACGAGCAGTACTTC. Amino acid sequence: CASSYSRGSLYEQYF.

This rearrangement joins TRBV6-5 to TRBJ2-7, with 8 bases matching TRBD2. Per the germline V gene, CDR1 is MNHEY and CDR2 is SVGAGI. V gave up 6 bases and J gave up 6 bases; unmatched junction bases: 10. CDR3 length: 14 residues. In DNA, the CDR3 is TGTGCCAGCAGCCCAAGGACTAGCAGCGGCGAGCAGTACTTC. It translates to CASSPRTSSGEQYF.

J is TRBJ2-1 and V is TRBV27; TRBD2 is a possible D gene (6 bases). The CDR3 sequence is 16 residues long. Per the germline V gene, CDR1 is MNHEY and CDR2 is SMNVEV (reference sequence). V shed 4 bases and J shed 5 bases, with 18 bases lying between them. This chain's CDR3 is CASSSAGTPWDNEQFF. The CDR3, as DNA: TGTGCCAGCAGTTCGGCCGGGACTCCTTGGGACAATGAGCAGTTCTTC.

The chain joins TRBV9 to TRBJ2-6; TRBD1 might be the D (6 bases). Germline V lookup: CDR1 SGDLS, CDR2 YYNGEE. The CDR3 runs to 15 residues. Trimming cost V 4 bases and J 3 bases, with 11 bases left between them. This chain's CDR3 is CASSQTGNGANVLTF. CDR3 bases: TGTGCCAGCAGCCAAACAGGGAATGGGGCCAACGTCCTGACTTTC.

The gene calls are TRBV5-4 and TRBJ1-5, with D uncertain. V lost 1 base to trimming and J lost 3 bases, with 2 bases between them. This CDR3 has 12 residues. Per the germline V gene, CDR1 is SGHNT and CDR2 is YYREEE (reference sequence). The CDR3 here is CASSLYNQPQHF. The CDR3, as DNA: TGTGCCAGCAGCTTGTACAATCAGCCCCAGCATTTT.

V gene TRBV19 combines with J gene TRBJ2-1, with D uncertain. Germline V lookup: CDR1 LNHDA, CDR2 SQIVND (reference sequence). Trimming stripped 7 bases from V and 0 bases from J, with 10 bases between. CDR3 length equals 14 residues. The CDR3 sequence is CASNPGRSYNEQFF. The CDR3 coding sequence is TGTGCCAGTAACCCCGGGCGCTCCTACAATGAGCAGTTCTTC.

The rearrangement joins TRBV7-9 to TRBJ2-3, with D tentatively TRBD2 (5 bases). The CDR3 has 14 residues. Germline-derived CDR1 and CDR2 are SEHNR and FQNEAQ (reference sequence). Trimming shortened V by 6 bases and J by 1 base, and 11 bases separated the two germline ends. CDR3 sequence reads: CASRRGEGTDTQYF. The CDR3 region has the DNA TGTGCCAGCAGACGGGGTGAAGGCACAGATACGCAGTATTTT.

This clone was detected only once. The chain couples TRBV5-1 to TRBJ2-2; tentatively, D is TRBD1 (6 bases). Germline CDR1 is SGHRS and CDR2 is YFSETQ. The V gene lost 7 bases and the J gene lost 5 bases, with 12 bases spanning the gap. The CDR3 covers 13 residues. CDR3 loop: CASALGGTGELFF. CDR3 nucleotide sequence: TGCGCCAGCGCCCTAGGGGGTACCGGGGAGCTGTTTTTT. Full variable domain (remainder filled in from reference TRBV5-1 and TRBJ2-2): KAGVTQTPRYLIKTRGQQVTLSCSPISGHRSVSWYQQTPGQGLQFLFEYFSETQRNKGNFPGRFSGRQFSNSRSEMNVSTLELGDSALYLCASALGGTGELFFGEGSRLTVL.

This rearrangement joins TRBV19 to TRBJ2-3; D may be TRBD2 (6 bases). Germline CDR1 and CDR2: LNHDA and SQIVND (reference sequence). Trimming pared 3 bases from V and 8 bases from J, leaving 24 bases between. CDR3 length: 17 amino acids. DNA of the CDR3: TGTGCCAGTAGTATCGTGGGCGTAGGGCGGGGTGCAGGTACGCAGTATTTT. As protein: CASSIVGVGRGAGTQYF.

The rearrangement joins TRBV5-1 to TRBJ2-7; perhaps TRBD1 as D (5 bases). The CDR3 runs 13 residues. The germline V gene has CDR1 SGHRS and CDR2 YFSETQ. Trimming left V 3 bases short and J 0 bases short, with 7 bases between. The CDR3 nucleotides are TGCGCCAGCAGCTCCGGACACTCCTACGAGCAGTACTTC. Translating it yields CASSSGHSYEQYF. Supplemented by reference TRBV5-1 and TRBJ2-7, the full variable domain reads KAGVTQTPRYLIKTRGQQVTLSCSPISGHRSVSWYQQTPGQGLQFLFEYFSETQRNKGNFPGRFSGRQFSNSRSEMNVSTLELGDSALYLCASSSGHSYEQYFGPGTRLTVT.

The CDR3, as DNA: TGTGCCAGCAGCACAGGCCTACTCGGGGAGCTGTTTTTT. Translated, it gives CASSTGLLGELFF. The chain joins TRBV7-2 to TRBJ2-2, with D possibly TRBD1 on 5 matching bases. Looked up from germline, CDR1 is SGHTA and CDR2 is FQGNSA. V was trimmed by 5 bases and J by 7 bases, leaving 11 bases between them. CDR3 length equals 13 residues.

The DNA for the CDR3 is TGTGCCAGCAGTCTAGACAGGCCTAACACCGGGGAGCTGTTTTTT. This sequence encodes CASSLDRPNTGELFF. The chain joins TRBV6-1 to TRBJ2-2, with D perhaps matching TRBD1 (6 bases). Deletions cut 5 bases from V and 2 bases from J, with 12 bases between. Germline V gene lookup returns CDR1 MNHNS and CDR2 SASEGT. CDR3 length: 15 residues.

The chain joins TRBV9 to TRBJ2-2; 9 bases agree with TRBD2. Germline CDR1 is SGDLS and CDR2 is YYNGEE. The CDR3 length is 18 residues. V trimming: 4 bases; J trimming: 4 bases; junction bases outside the gene matches: 14. Here the CDR3 reads CASSPRPLSGRPTGELFF. The CDR3 DNA reads TGTGCCAGCAGCCCACGGCCCCTGAGCGGGAGGCCCACCGGGGAGCTGTTTTTT.

The chain has TRBV30 and TRBJ2-7, with D uncertain. With 0 bases removed from V and 6 bases from J, the gap between germline ends came to 15 bases. Germline CDR1 and CDR2: GTSNPN and SVGIG (reference sequence). There are 14 residues in the CDR3. DNA of the CDR3: TGTGCCTGGAGTGTACGGCGGAAACCAAGCGAGCAGTACTTC. It encodes CAWSVRRKPSEQYF. Variable domain in full (rest from reference TRBV30 and TRBJ2-7): SQTIHQWPATLVQPVGSPLSLECTVEGTSNPNLYWYRQAAGRGLQLLFYSVGIGQISSEVPQNLSASRPQDRQFILSSKKLLLSDSGFYLCAWSVRRKPSEQYFGPGTRLTVT.

This clone appeared a single time. The rearrangement uses TRBV7-8 and TRBJ1-3; D gene uncertain. V was shortened by 5 bases and J by 5 bases, with 13 bases between the two germline ends. The CDR3 sequence is 14 residues long. The germline V gene has CDR1 SGHVS and CDR2 FQNEAQ. The CDR3 region is CASSKNGGRNTIYF. The CDR3 DNA sequence: TGTGCCAGCAGCAAGAACGGCGGTAGAAACACCATATATTTT.

The chain has TRBV11-2 and TRBJ2-1; TRBD2 aligns across 11 bases. The CDR3 is 17 residues long. Germline values: CDR1 SGHAT, CDR2 FQNNGV. J gave up 9 bases and V 4 bases, and 14 bases lay outside the gene matches. The CDR3 region is CASSSQNPLAGGGEQFF. CDR3 coding DNA: TGTGCCAGCAGCTCGCAGAATCCCCTAGCGGGAGGAGGTGAGCAGTTCTTC.

This clone turned up a few times. V gene TRBV18 combines with J gene TRBJ1-5, with D uncertain. Germline lookup yields CDR1 KGHSH and CDR2 LQKENI. Trimming left V 4 bases short and J 3 bases short, with 7 bases between. CDR3 length: 13 amino acids. This chain's CDR3 is CASSLDNNQPQHF. Here the CDR3 DNA reads TGTGCCAGCTCACTCGACAACAATCAGCCCCAGCATTTT.

The rearrangement joins TRBV28 to TRBJ2-7; the D gene is possibly TRBD2 (5 bases). The V gene lost 5 bases and the J gene lost 8 bases, with 13 bases spanning the gap. CDR3 length: 12 amino acids. The V gene's germline CDR1 is MDHEN and CDR2 SYDVKM. CDR3 sequence: CASSTSGRQQYF. CDR3 DNA: TGTGCCAGCAGTACGAGCGGAAGACAGCAGTACTTC.

The chain couples TRBV7-6 to TRBJ2-2; 9 bases are a match to TRBD1. CDR1 and CDR2 from the germline V gene are SGHVS and FNYEAQ. V lost 2 bases, J lost 3 bases, and 4 bases stayed unmatched. The CDR3 covers 16 residues. The CDR3 sequence: CASSLPGQGYTGELFF. DNA for the CDR3: TGTGCCAGCAGCTTACCGGGACAGGGCTACACCGGGGAGCTGTTTTTT.

The chain recombines TRBV2 with TRBJ2-7, with TRBD1 matching over 10 bases. CDR1 and CDR2 from the germline V gene are SNHLY and FYNNEI. V lost 7 bases, J lost 5 bases, and 5 bases stayed unmatched. The CDR3 covers 13 residues. The CDR3 region is CASTPGQGNEQYF. CDR3 coding DNA: TGTGCCAGCACACCGGGACAGGGGAACGAGCAGTACTTC.

The sample holds one count of this clone. This chain uses TRBV5-1 with TRBJ2-1; D is undetermined. The CDR3 sequence is 15 residues long. V was clipped by 1 base and J by 16 bases, with 24 bases between them. Looked up from germline, CDR1 is SGHRS and CDR2 is YFSETQ. CDR3 coding DNA: TGCGCCAGCAGCTTGAATGTGGGTGGTCTGGTAGGAGTCTTCTTC. This gives the protein CASSLNVGGLVGVFF.

The CDR3 is CASSSEGGGGEKLFF. The CDR3 DNA reads as TGTGCCAGCAGTTCCGAGGGAGGGGGCGGTGAAAAACTGTTTTTT. The rearrangement links TRBV28 to TRBJ1-4; 7 bases agree with TRBD1. Germline-derived CDR1 and CDR2 are MDHEN and SYDVKM. The CDR3 contains 15 residues. The V segment lost 4 bases and the J segment 7 bases; nucleotides outside the gene matches: 9.